Below, 23 T cell receptor beta chains from the same sample are listed, as sequenced in a study of blood T cell repertoires in COVID-19. TCRdb's table, derived via immunoSEQ multiplex PCR, lists solely in-frame clones and lacks some. The profile covers around 340,000 clones, with about 88% appearing a single time and around 0.92% taken by the ten largest. Sequencing was done on a sample of PBMCs or T cells enriched from blood (not recorded which). These TCRs come from a woman under 40 who had been exposed to COVID-19.

This chain uses TRBV7-9 with TRBJ2-4; tentative D call: TRBD1 (6 bases). The CDR3 is made up of 13 amino acids. Germline values: CDR1 SEHNR, CDR2 FQNEAQ (reference sequence). The V end was cut by 1 base, the J end by 6 bases, with 7 bases between. The CDR3, as DNA: TGTGCCAGCAGCTTAGGCAGGGGAAACATTCAGTACTTC. This gives the protein CASSLGRGNIQYF.

V and J are TRBV28 and TRBJ2-2, with no clear D. The CDR3 covers 15 residues. Germline values: CDR1 MDHEN, CDR2 SYDVKM. The ends were cut back, 3 bases at V and 0 bases at J, with 8 bases in the middle. The CDR3, as DNA: TGTGCCAGCAGTTTCCGAGGTACGAACACCGGGGAGCTGTTTTTT. Its protein is CASSFRGTNTGELFF.

The chain combines TRBV18 with TRBJ2-7; no firm D call. The V gene lost 4 bases and the J gene lost 0 bases, with 13 bases spanning the gap. The germline CDR1 and CDR2 sequences are KGHSH and LQKENI. The CDR3 covers 15 residues. In nucleotides, the CDR3 is TGTGCCAGCTCACTTACAGAAAAAAGCTCCTACGAGCAGTACTTC. Protein sequence: CASSLTEKSSYEQYF. The full variable domain, in which reference TRBV18 and TRBJ2-7 provide the parts outside the CDR3, is NAGVMQNPRHLVRRRGQEARLRCSPMKGHSHVYWYRQLPEEGLKFMVYLQKENIIDESGMPKERFSAEFPKEGPSILRIQQVVRGDSAAYFCASSLTEKSSYEQYFGPGTRLTVT.

The chain carries TRBV7-3 and TRBJ2-1, with 10 bases that match TRBD2. CDR3 size: 16 residues. With 4 bases clipped from V and 6 bases from J, the junction kept 9 bases outside the gene matches. The germline V gene has CDR1 SGHTA and CDR2 FQGTGA. This CDR3 is CASSSPLAGVVNEQFF. DNA of the CDR3: TGTGCCAGCAGCTCCCCCCTAGCGGGAGTTGTCAATGAGCAGTTCTTC.

This sequence joins TRBV5-1 and TRBJ1-4; 7 bases fit TRBD1. Germline V gene data show CDR1 as SGHRS and CDR2 as YFSETQ. This CDR3 region has 14 residues. The V gene end was trimmed by 3 bases and the J gene end by 9 bases; junction bases not matched to a gene: 8. As DNA, the CDR3 is TGCGCCAGCAGCTCAGACAGGGCGGGGAAAAAACTGTTTTTT. It yields the protein CASSSDRAGKKLFF.

This clone was picked up one time. The gene calls are TRBV5-1 and TRBJ1-1, with unresolved D. V was shortened by 0 bases and J by 3 bases, with 9 bases between the two germline ends. CDR3 length: 14 amino acids. Germline values: CDR1 SGHRS, CDR2 YFSETQ. In DNA, the CDR3 is TGCGCCAGCAGCTTGGCTAGAACGGACACTGAAGCTTTCTTT. Its translation is CASSLARTDTEAFF. The variable domain in full, with the rest retrieved from reference TRBV5-1 and TRBJ1-1, is KAGVTQTPRYLIKTRGQQVTLSCSPISGHRSVSWYQQTPGQGLQFLFEYFSETQRNKGNFPGRFSGRQFSNSRSEMNVSTLELGDSALYLCASSLARTDTEAFFGQGTRLTVV.

This sequence joins TRBV2 and TRBJ1-4; weak D call: TRBD1 (6 bases). V was clipped by 6 bases and J by 0 bases, with 8 bases between them. In germline, CDR1 is SNHLY, CDR2 FYNNEI. There are 14 residues in the CDR3. In nucleotides, the CDR3 is TGTGCCAGCAGGGACAGCACAACTAATGAAAAACTGTTTTTT. Its translation: CASRDSTTNEKLFF.

The chain links TRBV19 to TRBJ2-7; 11 bases line up with TRBD1. Germline CDR1 and CDR2: LNHDA and SQIVND (reference sequence). There are 15 residues in the CDR3. The junction had 5 bases not matched to a gene; V was cut back by 3 bases and J by 4 bases. CDR3 amino acids: CASSIAGQGVYEQYF. CDR3 nucleotide sequence: TGTGCCAGTAGTATTGCGGGACAGGGGGTTTACGAGCAGTACTTC.

The chain is built from TRBV20-1 and TRBJ1-2, with D hard to call. Trimming took off 3 bases at V and 10 bases at J, with 9 bases between the two ends. The length of the CDR3 is 10 residues. The germline V gene has CDR1 DFQATT and CDR2 SNEGSKA (reference sequence). CDR3 DNA sequence: TGCAGTGCTAGTATCAGGTCCTACACCTTC. Its translation is CSASIRSYTF.

This clone was detected only once. The V and J genes are TRBV30 and TRBJ1-5, with 12 bases aligning to TRBD1. Per germline, CDR1 GTSNPN and CDR2 SVGIG (reference sequence). Trimming took 0 bases from V and 6 from J; bases not matched to a gene: 3. The CDR3 spans 15 residues. CDR3 bases: TGTGCCTGGAGTGTAGGGACAGGGGGCCTTCAGCCCCAGCATTTT. Its protein product is CAWSVGTGGLQPQHF.

This chain connects TRBV21-1 to TRBJ1-2. TRBV21-1 is listed as a pseudogene. The CDR3 is 14 amino acids. The CDR3 region has the DNA TGTGCCAGCAGCAAAGCGGAGGGCAACTATGGCTACACCTTC. It yields the protein CASSKAEGNYGYTF.

V usage is TRBV30 and J usage is TRBJ1-3, with D maybe TRBD1 (6 bases). V was pared by 3 bases and J by 0 bases, with 12 bases between. This CDR3 comprises 15 residues. Germline CDR1 is GTSNPN and CDR2 is SVGIG (reference sequence). The CDR3 coding sequence is TGTGCCTGGAGGCACGGGGGGCCCTCTGGAAACACCATATATTTT. It encodes CAWRHGGPSGNTIYF.

This chain uses TRBV14 with TRBJ2-5; 8 positions agree with TRBD2. Germline lookup yields CDR1 SGHDN and CDR2 FVKESK. The CDR3 has 14 amino acids. V lost 2 bases, J lost 6 bases, and 5 bases stayed unmatched. The CDR3 loop is CASSQSGGGKTQYF. DNA for the CDR3: TGTGCCAGCAGCCAATCCGGGGGGGGAAAGACCCAGTACTTC.

The V call is TRBV24-1, the J call TRBJ1-1, with TRBD1 as a possible D gene (5 bases). Germline CDR1 is KGHDR and CDR2 is SFDVKD. V gave up 3 bases and J gave up 6 bases, with 10 bases separating them. This CDR3 has 13 amino acids. CDR3 sequence (DNA): TGTGCCACCAGTGATGCATGGGGGGCTGAAGCTTTCTTT. It yields the protein CATSDAWGAEAFF.

The chain has TRBV6-5 and TRBJ2-2; D is uncertain. Germline V CDR1 and CDR2: MNHEY, SVGAGI. This CDR3 comprises 15 residues. Between the trimmed V and J ends, which lost 7 bases and 2 bases, there was a span of 14 bases. CDR3 nucleotides: TGTGCCAGCATCTTATCCCGGGTTAACACCGGGGAGCTGTTTTTT. Residues: CASILSRVNTGELFF.

The J gene is TRBJ1-4, the V gene TRBV2; maybe TRBD1 (5 bases). Per germline, CDR1 SNHLY and CDR2 FYNNEI. The CDR3 is made up of 14 amino acids. V shed 4 bases and J shed 6 bases, with 12 bases lying between them. CDR3 nucleotides: TGTGCCAGCAGTGGTCAGGGCGTAGATGAAAAACTGTTTTTT. Encoded protein: CASSGQGVDEKLFF.

This clone was counted between two and nine times. The V gene is TRBV7-9, the J gene TRBJ2-2, with D perhaps matching TRBD2 (5 bases). In germline, CDR1 is SEHNR, CDR2 FQNEAQ (reference sequence). The CDR3 contains 14 residues. The V end was cut by 5 bases, the J end by 7 bases, with 14 bases between. DNA of the CDR3: TGTGCCAGCAGCCCCCGCTCTCGGGACGGGGAGCTGTTTTTT. Amino acids: CASSPRSRDGELFF.

The genes are TRBV19 and TRBJ1-6, with TRBD1 matching 12 bases. The CDR3 extends over 15 amino acids. V shed 3 bases and J 10 bases; nucleotides not matched to a gene: 4. Germline V gives CDR1 LNHDA, CDR2 SQIVND (reference sequence). CDR3 bases: TGTGCCAGTAGTATGGGACAGGGGGCCGGGTCACCCCTCCACTTT. Its protein product is CASSMGQGAGSPLHF.

This clone was recorded once. The chain carries TRBV10-3 and TRBJ2-7, with 14 bases that match TRBD2. V shed 3 bases and J 2 bases; nucleotides not matched to a gene: 6. The CDR3 length is 17 residues. Per germline, CDR1 ENHRY and CDR2 SYGVKD. The CDR3 DNA sequence: TGTGCCATCAGTGACACAGGACTAGCGGGAGGTGCCTACGAGCAGTACTTC. This encodes CAISDTGLAGGAYEQYF.

J is TRBJ2-7 and V is TRBV4-1; D perhaps matches TRBD1 (5 bases). In germline, CDR1 is MGHRA, CDR2 YSYEKL. The CDR3 sequence is 15 residues long. V shed 1 base and J shed 0 bases, with 10 bases lying between them. This chain's CDR3 is CASSQARQSSYEQYF. The CDR3 nucleotides are TGCGCCAGCAGCCAAGCGAGACAGAGCTCCTACGAGCAGTACTTC.

The V call is TRBV27, the J call TRBJ2-3, with 8 bases identical to TRBD1. CDR1 is MNHEY and CDR2 is SMNVEV in the germline V gene (reference sequence). V shed 3 bases, J shed 4 bases, and the junction held 9 bases outside the gene matches. This CDR3 spans 16 amino acids. CDR3 amino acids: CASSFPSDRVPDTQYF. CDR3 sequence (DNA): TGTGCCAGCAGTTTCCCCTCGGACAGGGTCCCAGATACGCAGTATTTT.

The V call is TRBV5-6, the J call TRBJ1-4; 7 nucleotides align to TRBD1. V lost 4 bases to trimming and J lost 6 bases; unmatched junction nucleotides: 6. Germline CDR1 is SGHDT and CDR2 is YYEEEE. The CDR3 totals 14 residues. CDR3 in DNA: TGTGCCAGCAGCGTTGACAGGGTGGATGAAAAACTGTTTTTT. Residues: CASSVDRVDEKLFF.

This clone is a singleton in its sample. The chain couples TRBV7-9 to TRBJ2-1, with D possibly matching TRBD1 (6 bases). The CDR3 is 12 amino acids. Germline CDR1 reads SEHNR; CDR2 reads FQNEAQ (reference sequence). Trimming removed 2 bases from V and 10 bases from J, with 9 bases in between. This CDR3 is CASSLSTGEQFF. CDR3 in DNA: TGTGCCAGCAGCTTAAGTACAGGGGAGCAGTTCTTC.